The next 27 T cell receptor beta chains were all read from a single sample in a study of cytomegalovirus exposure and HLA in healthy donors. The study ran its PCR with 60 Vbeta and 13 Jbeta primers. TCRdb keeps only in-frame clones here, not all; method: immunoSEQ multiplex PCR. The table lists roughly 110,000 clones, over 80% of them singletons, with roughly 2.5% in the top ten. Specimen: PBMCs. The receptors here all came from a man aged 30-40 years in good health and CMV-seropositive.

The chain recombines TRBV5-5 with TRBJ2-7; 7 bases line up with TRBD2. The CDR3 extends over 14 amino acids. Germline trimming cut 7 bases from V and 7 bases from J; bases unmatched to any gene: 14. Germline lookup yields CDR1 SGHKS and CDR2 YYEKEE (reference sequence). The CDR3 DNA sequence: TGTGCCAGCGGTACCGGATCGGGACTAAGAGAGCAGTACTTC. This codes for CASGTGSGLREQYF.

The V gene is TRBV10-3, the J gene TRBJ1-6; unclear D gene. Germline loops: CDR1 ENHRY, CDR2 SYGVKD. This CDR3 has 15 residues. Trimming pared 2 bases from V and 0 bases from J, leaving 5 bases between. The CDR3, as DNA: TGTGCCATCAGTGAGACGAGCTCCTATAATTCACCCCTCCACTTT. This encodes CAISETSSYNSPLHF.

The chain combines TRBV2 with TRBJ2-7; D perhaps matches TRBD2 (6 bases). CDR3 length equals 13 residues. V was pared by 6 bases and J by 4 bases, with 13 bases between. The germline gives CDR1 SNHLY, CDR2 FYNNEI. CDR3 region: CASSLREGYEQYF. CDR3 DNA: TGTGCCAGCAGCTTGCGGGAAGGGTACGAGCAGTACTTC.

The rearrangement links TRBV6-5 to TRBJ2-7; 9 bases are shared with TRBD1. V shed 2 bases and J 4 bases; nucleotides not matched to a gene: 6. The germline V gene has CDR1 MNHEY and CDR2 SVGAGI. The CDR3 runs to 15 residues. The CDR3 region has the DNA TGTGCCAGCAGTTACGGGACAGGGTTATGGTACGAGCAGTACTTC. Protein: CASSYGTGLWYEQYF.

This rearrangement joins TRBV5-1 to TRBJ2-2; D is ambiguous. Germline V gene sequence: CDR1 SGHRS, CDR2 YFSETQ. CDR3 length: 15 residues. V shed 6 bases and J shed 3 bases, with 15 bases lying between them. The CDR3 loop is CASNVFSTDTGELFF. CDR3 nucleotides: TGCGCCAGCAATGTGTTTTCCACAGACACCGGGGAGCTGTTTTTT. Full variable domain (remainder filled in from reference TRBV5-1 and TRBJ2-2): KAGVTQTPRYLIKTRGQQVTLSCSPISGHRSVSWYQQTPGQGLQFLFEYFSETQRNKGNFPGRFSGRQFSNSRSEMNVSTLELGDSALYLCASNVFSTDTGELFFGEGSRLTVL.

In its sample, this clone was seen once. The rearrangement joins TRBV5-1 to TRBJ2-7, with 8 bases aligning to TRBD2. Germline trimming cut 0 bases from V and 6 bases from J; bases unmatched to any gene: 2. Germline loops: CDR1 SGHRS, CDR2 YFSETQ. This CDR3 region has 13 residues. This CDR3 is CASSLVAGREQYF. For the CDR3, the DNA is TGCGCCAGCAGCTTGGTAGCGGGGCGCGAGCAGTACTTC.

The chain combines TRBV15 with TRBJ2-2; tentative D call: TRBD1 (6 bases). Germline V CDR1 and CDR2: LNHNV, YYDKDF (reference sequence). There are 17 residues in the CDR3. The germline V and J ends were trimmed by 0 bases and 2 bases, with 13 bases remaining between them. For the CDR3, the DNA is TGTGCCACCAGCAGAGATCCAGGGGCAGTTAACACCGGGGAGCTGTTTTTT. Translated: CATSRDPGAVNTGELFF.

This chain links TRBV19 with TRBJ1-2; 7 nucleotides match TRBD1. The CDR3 consists of 16 residues. Looked up from germline, CDR1 is LNHDA and CDR2 is SQIVND (reference sequence). J gave up 8 bases and V 5 bases, and 17 bases lay outside the gene matches. In nucleotides, the CDR3 is TGTGCCAGTAGTGCCGGCGGGGACAGCCTTGTCGGAGGCTACACCTTC. Translating it yields CASSAGGDSLVGGYTF.

The chain links TRBV10-2 to TRBJ1-1, with no clear D. Germline V gene sequence: CDR1 WSHSY, CDR2 SAAADI. This CDR3 has 14 amino acids. V lost 6 bases, J lost 3 bases, and 14 bases lay in between. CDR3 DNA sequence: TGCGCCAGCAGCCCGAGGTGGCTGGACACTGAAGCTTTCTTT. Protein product: CASSPRWLDTEAFF.

This clone occurred a few times. The gene calls are TRBV7-9 and TRBJ1-2; 7 bases align to TRBD1. CDR1 and CDR2 from the germline V gene are SEHNR and FQNEAQ (reference sequence). This CDR3 has 16 amino acids. The V gene end was trimmed by 5 bases and the J gene end by 1 base; junction bases not matched to a gene: 10. The CDR3 spells CASSNTGTEHNYGYTF. The CDR3 bases are TGTGCCAGCAGCAACACCGGGACAGAGCATAACTATGGCTACACCTTC.

As for this clone: Its ends do not fully match the called genes, so a read error is possible. V and J are TRBV27 and TRBJ1-2; D is perhaps TRBD1 (6 bases). The CDR3 extends over 15 amino acids. From germline, CDR1 is MNHEY and CDR2 SMNVEV (reference sequence). The CDR3 protein is CAGSLWGGLSYGYTF. The CDR3 coding sequence is TGTGCCGGCAGTTTATGGGGGGGGCTTAGCTATGGCTACACCTTC.

The chain uses TRBV13 and TRBJ2-7, with 11 bases fitting TRBD2. The CDR3 length is 16 residues. Germline CDR1 PRHDT, CDR2 FYEKMQ (reference sequence). Trimming removed 5 bases from V and 4 bases from J; junction bases left unmatched: 10. CDR3 DNA: TGTGCCAGCAGCAAGAACCCGACTAGCGGGGTTTACGAGCAGTACTTC. Translation gives CASSKNPTSGVYEQYF.

The chain employs TRBV30 and TRBJ1-5; tentatively, D is TRBD1 (6 bases). V was trimmed by 2 bases and J by 5 bases, leaving 10 bases between them. CDR3 size: 13 residues. CDR1 and CDR2 from the germline V gene are GTSNPN and SVGIG (reference sequence). The DNA for the CDR3 is TGTGCCTGGAGTACAACAGGGTATCAGCCCCAGCATTTT. This sequence encodes CAWSTTGYQPQHF.

The chain carries TRBV2 and TRBJ1-2; a weak D match, TRBD1 (6 bases). This CDR3 is built from 15 residues. Looked up from germline, CDR1 is SNHLY and CDR2 is FYNNEI. V dropped 4 bases and J dropped 4 bases, with 16 bases sitting between them. Here the CDR3 DNA reads TGTGCCAGCAGTGCCGTAGCGCAGGGGCGCTATGGCTACACCTTC. As protein: CASSAVAQGRYGYTF.

The chain employs TRBV11-3 and TRBJ2-1, with TRBD1 matching over 9 bases. The V gene end was trimmed by 5 bases and the J gene end by 2 bases; junction bases not matched to a gene: 16. This CDR3 has 19 amino acids. CDR1 and CDR2 from the germline V gene are SGHNT and YENEEA. CDR3 bases: TGTGCCAGCAGCCGACGAGGACAGGGGCGAGCGGGGCCCTACAATGAGCAGTTCTTC. Translated: CASSRRGQGRAGPYNEQFF.

The rearrangement joins TRBV18 to TRBJ2-7, with 9 bases that match TRBD1. Germline CDR1 reads KGHSH; CDR2 reads LQKENI. V shed 3 bases and J 6 bases; nucleotides not matched to a gene: 9. This CDR3 is 15 amino acids long. The CDR3 here is CASSPLTGGIGEQYF. CDR3 nucleotide sequence: TGTGCCAGCTCACCCCTGACAGGGGGGATAGGCGAGCAGTACTTC.

The V and J genes are TRBV11-2 and TRBJ1-2; the match to TRBD1 covers 7 bases. Germline V lookup: CDR1 SGHAT, CDR2 FQNNGV. J lost 3 bases, V lost 5 bases, and 3 bases had no gene match. The CDR3 is 13 residues long. CDR3 DNA: TGTGCCAGCAGCGCCGGGACAGACTATGGCTACACCTTC. It specifies CASSAGTDYGYTF.

The genes are TRBV19 and TRBJ2-3, with D perhaps TRBD2 (6 bases). Between the trimmed V and J ends, which lost 9 bases and 0 bases, there was a span of 16 bases. CDR3 length equals 15 residues. Germline V gene lookup returns CDR1 LNHDA and CDR2 SQIVND (reference sequence). In nucleotides, the CDR3 is TGTGCCAGCCATGGGGGGTTACTCAGCACAGATACGCAGTATTTT. Its protein is CASHGGLLSTDTQYF.

Remarks on this clone: One end of the junction fails to match germline, which may point to a read error. This sequence joins TRBV7-9 and TRBJ1-3, with TRBD1 as a possible D gene (5 bases). CDR3 length: 12 amino acids. Germline lookup yields CDR1 SEHNR and CDR2 FQNEAQ (reference sequence). This CDR3 reads CSSSLGGDTIYF. In DNA form, the CDR3 reads TGTTCCAGCAGCTTGGGGGGGGACACCATATATTTT.

In DNA form, the CDR3 reads TGTGCCAGCAGCATCGGAAGCGGGGGTTACGAGCAGTACTTC. Protein sequence: CASSIGSGGYEQYF. The chain employs TRBV6-5 and TRBJ2-7; TRBD2 agrees at 8 bases. V lost 6 bases and J lost 4; bases outside the gene matches: 8. The CDR3 is 14 residues long. CDR1 and CDR2 (germline): MNHEY, SVGAGI.

This clone was counted once. The CDR3 loop reads CASSGTGVYEQYF. CDR3 nucleotides: TGTGCCAGCAGCGGGACAGGGGTCTACGAGCAGTACTTC. This chain connects TRBV7-6 to TRBJ2-7; TRBD1 agrees at 10 bases. Unmatched junction bases numbered 1, after V lost 5 bases and J lost 3 bases. CDR1 and CDR2 (germline): SGHVS, FNYEAQ. The CDR3 loop spans 13 amino acids.

The rearrangement joins TRBV10-3 to TRBJ1-1, with D uncertain. V dropped 11 bases and J dropped 3 bases, with 13 bases sitting between them. CDR1 is ENHRY, CDR2 SYGVKD, per germline. The CDR3 is 12 residues long. The chain's CDR3 is CASAVRDTEAFF. The DNA of the CDR3 is TGTGCCTCTGCCGTCCGGGACACTGAAGCTTTCTTT.

The genes are TRBV6-5 and TRBJ1-1, with D possibly matching TRBD1 (6 bases). This CDR3 spans 15 amino acids. V lost 2 bases, J lost 4 bases, and 14 bases lay in between. The germline gives CDR1 MNHEY, CDR2 SVGAGI. DNA of the CDR3: TGTGCCAGCAGTTACGGGGGAGGGGGGGGCACTGAAGCTTTCTTT. Its translation is CASSYGGGGGTEAFF.

The sample holds one count of this clone. The CDR3 DNA reads as TGTGCCAGCTCACCCGACGGGGATACGCAGTATTTT. This translates into CASSPDGDTQYF. The chain couples TRBV18 to TRBJ2-3, with no clear D. V was pared by 3 bases and J by 6 bases, with 7 bases between. The CDR3 sequence is 12 residues long. The germline gives CDR1 KGHSH, CDR2 LQKENI. Filled out from reference TRBV18 and TRBJ2-3, the complete variable domain reads NAGVMQNPRHLVRRRGQEARLRCSPMKGHSHVYWYRQLPEEGLKFMVYLQKENIIDESGMPKERFSAEFPKEGPSILRIQQVVRGDSAAYFCASSPDGDTQYFGPGTRLTVL.

This clone was recorded only once. The CDR3 loop is CASSLQDYGYTF. CDR3 sequence (DNA): TGTGCCAGCAGCTTACAGGACTATGGCTACACCTTC. The chain joins TRBV7-8 to TRBJ1-2; D unresolved. CDR1 is SGHVS, CDR2 FQNEAQ, per germline. Trimming took 2 bases from V and 3 from J, leaving 4 bases between them. The length of the CDR3 is 12 residues.

This clone has a handful of counts. The J gene is TRBJ2-2, the V gene TRBV5-4; the D gene is possibly TRBD1 (6 bases). This CDR3 has 13 residues. V was pared by 6 bases and J by 2 bases, with 8 bases between. From germline, CDR1 is SGHNT and CDR2 YYREEE (reference sequence). The CDR3 nucleotides read TGTGCCAGCAAGGGGGAAAACACCGGGGAGCTGTTTTTT. Translation: CASKGENTGELFF.

The chain recombines TRBV10-3 with TRBJ1-3; maybe TRBD1 (5 bases). The ends were cut back, 0 bases at V and 2 bases at J, with 14 bases in the middle. This CDR3 region has 17 residues. Germline values: CDR1 ENHRY, CDR2 SYGVKD. CDR3 amino acids: CAISESILGGTGNTIYF. CDR3 DNA sequence: TGTGCCATCAGTGAGTCCATTCTCGGGGGTACTGGAAACACCATATATTTT.